One and the same sample provided the 10 T cell receptor beta chains below, sequenced in a study of cytomegalovirus exposure and HLA in healthy donors. PCR used 60 Vbeta primers and 13 Jbeta primers. The table came from immunoSEQ multiplex PCR; TCRdb's copy has only in-frame clones and leaves some out. The sample holds around 220,000 clones; 60% to 85% are singletons and the top ten take around 15%. The sequenced sample consisted of PBMCs. These receptors were obtained from a man aged 40-50 years in good health and CMV-seronegative.

The chain recombines TRBV7-3 with TRBJ2-1, with D possibly TRBD2 on 6 matching bases. The CDR3 is 15 amino acids. Germline CDR1 reads SGHTA; CDR2 reads FQGTGA. Trimming took 5 bases from V and 9 from J, leaving 20 bases between them. CDR3 region: CASSVWEKRAGEQFF. As DNA, the CDR3 is TGTGCCAGCAGCGTCTGGGAGAAGCGGGCGGGTGAGCAGTTCTTC.

This clone was counted between two and nine times. The V gene is TRBV7-2, the J gene TRBJ1-2; 7 nucleotides agree with TRBD1. The junction had 13 bases not matched to a gene; V was cut back by 5 bases and J by 1 base. The CDR3 has 17 amino acids. Germline values: CDR1 SGHTA, CDR2 FQGNSA. The DNA of the CDR3 is TGTGCCAGCAGCGATCTGACGGACAGGAGGAATAACTATGGCTACACCTTC. It translates to CASSDLTDRRNNYGYTF. The whole variable domain, filled in from reference TRBV7-2 and TRBJ1-2, reads GAGVSQSPSNKVTEKGKDVELRCDPISGHTALYWYRQSLGQGLEFLIYFQGNSAPDKSGLPSDRFSAERTGGSVSTLTIQRTQQEDSAVYLCASSDLTDRRNNYGYTFGSGTRLTVV.

This chain links TRBV4-2 with TRBJ2-1; D might be TRBD2 (5 bases). The germline V gene has CDR1 LGHNA and CDR2 YNFKEQ. This CDR3 comprises 15 residues. Trimming pared 4 bases from V and 5 bases from J, leaving 15 bases between. DNA of the CDR3: TGTGCCAGCAGCCCCTCCCTGCGGGCCGACAATGAGCAGTTCTTC. The encoded protein is CASSPSLRADNEQFF.

J is TRBJ1-2 and V is TRBV5-5; 8 bases agree with TRBD1. CDR1 and CDR2 (germline): SGHKS, YYEKEE (reference sequence). Losses at the gene ends were 4 bases for V and 6 bases for J; bases not matched to a gene: 5. The CDR3 runs 13 residues. In DNA, the CDR3 is TGTGCCAGCAGCCAAGGACAGGGAGATGGCTACACCTTC. This sequence encodes CASSQGQGDGYTF.

The chain carries TRBV5-1 and TRBJ1-4; TRBD1 aligns across 9 bases. This CDR3 is 15 amino acids long. The germline V gene has CDR1 SGHRS and CDR2 YFSETQ. The V and J ends lost 4 bases and 4 bases, in that order; junction bases with no gene match: 5. CDR3 in amino acids: CASSGTGGGNEKLFF. CDR3 nucleotides: TGCGCCAGCAGCGGAACAGGGGGCGGTAATGAAAAACTGTTTTTT.

The chain uses TRBV5-6 and TRBJ2-7; D uncertain. CDR1 is SGHDT, CDR2 YYEEEE, per germline. There are 13 residues in the CDR3. Trimming took 1 base from V and 3 from J, leaving 8 bases between them. DNA of the CDR3: TGTGCCAGCAGCTTGTCGGGTGACTACGAGCAGTACTTC. Its protein is CASSLSGDYEQYF.

The rearrangement links TRBV6-5 to TRBJ2-5; 7 bases are a match to TRBD1. Losses at the gene ends were 4 bases for V and 2 bases for J; bases not matched to a gene: 10. The length of the CDR3 is 16 residues. The germline gives CDR1 MNHEY, CDR2 SVGAGI. Written as DNA, the CDR3 is TGTGCCAGCAGTTTCCCGCCGGGACAGCATCAAGAGACCCAGTACTTC. It specifies CASSFPPGQHQETQYF.

This clone showed up just a few times. The genes are TRBV29-1 and TRBJ2-3; 9 bases agree with TRBD2. The CDR3 is made up of 17 amino acids. Trimming removed 2 bases from V and 1 base from J; junction bases left unmatched: 10. In germline, CDR1 is SQVTM, CDR2 ANQGSEA. The CDR3 DNA follows: TGCAGCGTTGAACCAGCGGGGGGCTCCTTGGGCACAGATACGCAGTATTTT. Its translation is CSVEPAGGSLGTDTQYF.

This clone appeared once. Here the CDR3 DNA reads TGTGCCAGCAGCTTAGCGGGGACAGGGGGCGGGCGCAACTATGGCTACACCTTC. It codes for CASSLAGTGGGRNYGYTF. This chain links TRBV7-9 with TRBJ1-2; 12 bases are shared with TRBD1. Germline V gene sequence: CDR1 SEHNR, CDR2 FQNEAQ (reference sequence). This CDR3 contains 18 residues. V lost 0 bases to trimming and J lost 2 bases; unmatched junction nucleotides: 7.

The rearrangement links TRBV28 to TRBJ1-2, with a possible D match to TRBD1 (5 bases). The germline gives CDR1 MDHEN, CDR2 SYDVKM. This CDR3 region has 13 residues. V gave up 6 bases and J gave up 8 bases, with 16 bases separating them. Here the CDR3 reads CASRPEGLRGYTF. The DNA for the CDR3 is TGTGCCAGCAGGCCGGAGGGGTTGAGAGGCTACACCTTC.